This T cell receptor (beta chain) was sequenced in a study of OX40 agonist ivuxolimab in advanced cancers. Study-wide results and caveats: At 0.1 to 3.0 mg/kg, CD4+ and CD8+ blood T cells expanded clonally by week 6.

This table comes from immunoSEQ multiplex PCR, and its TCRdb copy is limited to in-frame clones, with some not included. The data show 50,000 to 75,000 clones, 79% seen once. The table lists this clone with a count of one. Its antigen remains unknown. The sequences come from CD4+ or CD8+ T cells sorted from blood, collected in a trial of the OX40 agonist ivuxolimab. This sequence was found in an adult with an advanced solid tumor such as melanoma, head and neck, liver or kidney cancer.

The CDR3 DNA reads TGTGCCAGCAGCTTTATCGGGACTAGTTCTTTGGAGCAGTTCTTC. Its protein product is CASSFIGTSSLEQFF. V is TRBV7-9 and J is TRBJ2-1; 8 bases line up with TRBD2. V trimming: 3 bases; J trimming: 10 bases; junction bases outside the gene matches: 11. Germline-derived CDR1 and CDR2 are SEHNR and FQNEAQ (reference sequence). This CDR3 comprises 15 residues.